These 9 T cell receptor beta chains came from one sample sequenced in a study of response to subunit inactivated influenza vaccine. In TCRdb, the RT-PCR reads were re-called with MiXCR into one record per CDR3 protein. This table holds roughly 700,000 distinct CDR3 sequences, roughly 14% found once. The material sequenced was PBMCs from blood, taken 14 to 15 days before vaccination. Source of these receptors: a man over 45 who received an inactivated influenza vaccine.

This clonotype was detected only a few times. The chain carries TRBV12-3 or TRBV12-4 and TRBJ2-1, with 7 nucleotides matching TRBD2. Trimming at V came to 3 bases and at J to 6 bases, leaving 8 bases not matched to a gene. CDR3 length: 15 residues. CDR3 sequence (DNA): TGTGCCAGCAGTTTCCGCGGGAGTGGTGCCAATGAGCAGTTCTTC. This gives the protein CASSFRGSGANEQFF.

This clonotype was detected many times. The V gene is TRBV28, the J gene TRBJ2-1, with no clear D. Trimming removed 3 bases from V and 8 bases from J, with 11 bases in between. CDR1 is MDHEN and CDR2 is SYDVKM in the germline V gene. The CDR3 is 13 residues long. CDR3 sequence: CASSLSSIHEQFF. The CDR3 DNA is TGTGCCAGCAGTTTGAGTAGCATCCATGAGCAGTTCTTC.

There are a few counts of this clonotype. The CDR3 DNA is TGTGCCAGCAGCTTAAACCCCGGAGCGAGGGATACGCAGTATTTT. As protein: CASSLNPGARDTQYF. The chain is built from TRBV7-2 and TRBJ2-3; D is ambiguous. Trimming pared 2 bases from V and 6 bases from J, leaving 15 bases between. CDR1 and CDR2 from the germline V gene are SGHTA and FQGNSA. This CDR3 has 15 residues.

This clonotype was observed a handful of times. CDR3 region: CASSLGDRASTDTQYF. CDR3 bases: TGTGCCAGCAGCTTGGGGGACCGCGCCAGCACAGATACGCAGTATTTT. The chain uses TRBV7-9 and TRBJ2-3; D is possibly TRBD1 or TRBD2 (5 bases each). The germline CDR1 and CDR2 sequences are SEHNR and FQNEAQ (reference sequence). The V end was cut by 3 bases, the J end by 0 bases, with 13 bases between. The CDR3 runs to 16 residues.

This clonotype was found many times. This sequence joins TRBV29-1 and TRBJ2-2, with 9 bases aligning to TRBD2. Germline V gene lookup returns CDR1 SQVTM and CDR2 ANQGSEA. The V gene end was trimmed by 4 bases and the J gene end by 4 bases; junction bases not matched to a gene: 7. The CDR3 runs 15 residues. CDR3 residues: CSVVAGAPGTGELFF. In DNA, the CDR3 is TGCAGCGTTGTAGCGGGGGCCCCTGGCACCGGGGAGCTGTTTTTT.

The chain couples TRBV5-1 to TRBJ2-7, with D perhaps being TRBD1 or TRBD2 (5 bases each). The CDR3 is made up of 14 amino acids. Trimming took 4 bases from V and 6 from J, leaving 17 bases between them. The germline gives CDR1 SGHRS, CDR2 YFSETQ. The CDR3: CASSLQGVRGEQYF. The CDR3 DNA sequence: TGCGCCAGCAGCCTTCAGGGCGTCCGGGGCGAGCAGTACTTC.

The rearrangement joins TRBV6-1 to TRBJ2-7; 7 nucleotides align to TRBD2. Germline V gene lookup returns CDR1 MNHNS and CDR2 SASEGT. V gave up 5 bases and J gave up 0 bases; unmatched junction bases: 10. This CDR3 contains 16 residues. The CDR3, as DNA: TGTGCCAGCAGTACCCTCCGAGGGGACTACTCCTACGAGCAGTACTTC. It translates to CASSTLRGDYSYEQYF.

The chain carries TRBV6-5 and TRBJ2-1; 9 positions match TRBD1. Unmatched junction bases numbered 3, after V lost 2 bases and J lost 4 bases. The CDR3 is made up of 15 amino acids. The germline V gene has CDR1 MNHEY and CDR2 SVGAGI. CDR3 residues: CASSYGQGTYNEQFF. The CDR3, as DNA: TGTGCCAGCAGTTACGGACAGGGGACTTACAATGAGCAGTTCTTC.

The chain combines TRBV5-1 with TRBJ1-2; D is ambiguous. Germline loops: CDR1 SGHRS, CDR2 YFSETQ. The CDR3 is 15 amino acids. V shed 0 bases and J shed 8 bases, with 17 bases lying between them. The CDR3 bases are TGCGCCAGCAGCTTGGCCCCAGGATCTTTAGAAGGCTACACCTTC. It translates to CASSLAPGSLEGYTF.